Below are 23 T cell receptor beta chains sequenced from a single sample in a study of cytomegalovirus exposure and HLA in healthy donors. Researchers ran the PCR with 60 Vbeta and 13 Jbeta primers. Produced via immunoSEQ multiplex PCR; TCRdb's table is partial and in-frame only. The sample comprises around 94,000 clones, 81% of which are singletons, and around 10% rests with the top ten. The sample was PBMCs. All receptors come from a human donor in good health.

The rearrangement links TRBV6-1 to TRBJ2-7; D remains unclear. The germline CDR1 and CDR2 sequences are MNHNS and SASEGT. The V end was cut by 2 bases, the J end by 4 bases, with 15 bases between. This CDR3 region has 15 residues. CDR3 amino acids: CASSESASGPYEQYF. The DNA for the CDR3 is TGTGCCAGCAGTGAATCGGCCAGTGGGCCTTACGAGCAGTACTTC.

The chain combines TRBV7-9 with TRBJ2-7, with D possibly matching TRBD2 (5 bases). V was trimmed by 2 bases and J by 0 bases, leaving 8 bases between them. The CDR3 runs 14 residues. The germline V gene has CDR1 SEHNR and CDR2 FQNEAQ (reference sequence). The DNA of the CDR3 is TGTGCCAGCAGCTTAAACGGGATCTCCTACGAGCAGTACTTC. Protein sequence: CASSLNGISYEQYF.

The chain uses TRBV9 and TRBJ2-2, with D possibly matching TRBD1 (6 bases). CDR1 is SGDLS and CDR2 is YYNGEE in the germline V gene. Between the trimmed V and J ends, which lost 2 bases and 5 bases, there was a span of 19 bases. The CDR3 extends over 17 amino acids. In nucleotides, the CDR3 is TGTGCCAGCAGCGTCCTCATTCCAGGGGAAGGGACCGGGGAGCTGTTTTTT. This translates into CASSVLIPGEGTGELFF. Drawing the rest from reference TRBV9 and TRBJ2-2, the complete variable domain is DSGVTQTPKHLITATGQRVTLRCSPRSGDLSVYWYQQSLDQGLQFLIQYYNGEERAKGNILERFSAQQFPDLHSELNLSSLELGDSALYFCASSVLIPGEGTGELFFGEGSRLTVL.

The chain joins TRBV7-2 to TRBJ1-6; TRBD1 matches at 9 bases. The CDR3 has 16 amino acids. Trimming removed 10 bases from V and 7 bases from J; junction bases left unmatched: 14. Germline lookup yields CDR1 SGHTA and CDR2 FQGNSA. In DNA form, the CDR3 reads TGTGCCACGGGCGGGAGCGGGGACAGGGACAATTCACCCCTCCACTTT. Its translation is CATGGSGDRDNSPLHF. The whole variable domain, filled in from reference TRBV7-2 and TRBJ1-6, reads GAGVSQSPSNKVTEKGKDVELRCDPISGHTALYWYRQSLGQGLEFLIYFQGNSAPDKSGLPSDRFSAERTGGSVSTLTIQRTQQEDSAVYLCATGGSGDRDNSPLHFGNGTRLTVT.

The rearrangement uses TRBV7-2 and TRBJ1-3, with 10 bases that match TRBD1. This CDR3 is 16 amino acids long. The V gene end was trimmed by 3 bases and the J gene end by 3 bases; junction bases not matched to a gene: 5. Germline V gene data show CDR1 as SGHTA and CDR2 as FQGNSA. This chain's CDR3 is CASSFRTGGGGNTIYF. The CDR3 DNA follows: TGTGCCAGCAGCTTCCGGACAGGGGGAGGTGGAAACACCATATATTTT.

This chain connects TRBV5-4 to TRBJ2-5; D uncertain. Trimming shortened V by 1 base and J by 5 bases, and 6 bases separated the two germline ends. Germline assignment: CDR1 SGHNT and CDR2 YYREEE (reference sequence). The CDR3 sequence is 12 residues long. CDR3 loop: CASSLPRETQYF. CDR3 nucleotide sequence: TGTGCCAGCAGCTTGCCTCGGGAGACCCAGTACTTC. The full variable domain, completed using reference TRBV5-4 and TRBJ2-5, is ETGVTQSPTHLIKTRGQQVTLRCSSQSGHNTVSWYQQALGQGPQFIFQYYREEENGRGNFPPRFSGLQFPNYSSELNVNALELDDSALYLCASSLPRETQYFGPGTRLLVL.

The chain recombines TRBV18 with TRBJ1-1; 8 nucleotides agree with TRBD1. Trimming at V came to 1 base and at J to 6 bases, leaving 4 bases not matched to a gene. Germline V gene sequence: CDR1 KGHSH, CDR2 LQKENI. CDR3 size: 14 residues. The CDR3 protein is CASSPRRGPAEAFF. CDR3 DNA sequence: TGTGCCAGCTCACCACGCAGGGGGCCGGCTGAAGCTTTCTTT.

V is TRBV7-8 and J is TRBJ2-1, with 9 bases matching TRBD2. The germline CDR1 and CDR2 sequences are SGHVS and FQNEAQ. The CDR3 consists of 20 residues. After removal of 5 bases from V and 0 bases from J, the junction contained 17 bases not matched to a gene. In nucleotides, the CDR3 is TGTGCCAGCAGCCAGAGGCTAGCGGGATTCCTTACGAGCTCCTACAATGAGCAGTTCTTC. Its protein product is CASSQRLAGFLTSSYNEQFF.

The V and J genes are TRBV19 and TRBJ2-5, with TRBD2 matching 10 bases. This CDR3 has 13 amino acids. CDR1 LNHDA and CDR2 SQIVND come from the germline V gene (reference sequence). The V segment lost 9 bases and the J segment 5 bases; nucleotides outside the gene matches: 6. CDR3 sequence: CASSSGSRETQYF. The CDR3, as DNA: TGTGCCAGCTCTAGCGGGAGCCGTGAGACCCAGTACTTC.

CDR3 sequence reads: CASSSSGSYGYTF. The CDR3 DNA sequence: TGTGCCAGCAGTTCTTCAGGGTCCTATGGCTACACCTTC. This chain links TRBV6-5 with TRBJ1-2; D is possibly TRBD1 (5 bases). V was pared by 4 bases and J by 4 bases, with 10 bases between. The CDR3 is 13 residues long. Per the germline V gene, CDR1 is MNHEY and CDR2 is SVGAGI.

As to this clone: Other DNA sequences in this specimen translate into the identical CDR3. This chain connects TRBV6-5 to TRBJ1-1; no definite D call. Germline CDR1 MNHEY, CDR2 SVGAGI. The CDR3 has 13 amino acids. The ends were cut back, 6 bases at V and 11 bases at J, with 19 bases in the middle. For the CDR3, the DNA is TGTGCCAGCAGGGGAGGCTACAGCGGTGAGGCTTTCTTT. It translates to CASRGGYSGEAFF.

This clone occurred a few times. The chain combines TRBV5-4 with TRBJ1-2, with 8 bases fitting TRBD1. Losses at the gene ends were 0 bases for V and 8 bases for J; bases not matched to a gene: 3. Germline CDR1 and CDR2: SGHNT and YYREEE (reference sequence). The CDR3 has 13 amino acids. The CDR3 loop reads CASSLGQGMGYTF. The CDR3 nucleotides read TGTGCCAGCAGCTTGGGACAGGGGATGGGCTACACCTTC. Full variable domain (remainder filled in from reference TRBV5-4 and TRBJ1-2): ETGVTQSPTHLIKTRGQQVTLRCSSQSGHNTVSWYQQALGQGPQFIFQYYREEENGRGNFPPRFSGLQFPNYSSELNVNALELDDSALYLCASSLGQGMGYTFGSGTRLTVV.

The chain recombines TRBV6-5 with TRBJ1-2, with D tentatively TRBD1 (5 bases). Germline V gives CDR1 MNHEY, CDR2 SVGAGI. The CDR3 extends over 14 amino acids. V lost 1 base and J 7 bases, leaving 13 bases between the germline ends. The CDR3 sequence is CASSYLTAGFGYTF. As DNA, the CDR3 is TGTGCCAGCAGTTACTTGACAGCGGGTTTTGGCTACACCTTC.

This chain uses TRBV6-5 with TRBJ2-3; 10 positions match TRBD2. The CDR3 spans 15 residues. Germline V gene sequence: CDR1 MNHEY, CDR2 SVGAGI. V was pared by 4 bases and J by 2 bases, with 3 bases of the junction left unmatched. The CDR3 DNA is TGTGCCAGCAGTTTAGCGGGGGGACTCACAGATACGCAGTATTTT. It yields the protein CASSLAGGLTDTQYF.

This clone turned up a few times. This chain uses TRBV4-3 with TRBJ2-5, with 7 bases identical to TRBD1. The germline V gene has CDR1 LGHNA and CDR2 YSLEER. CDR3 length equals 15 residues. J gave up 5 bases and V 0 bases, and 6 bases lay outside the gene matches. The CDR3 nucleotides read TGCGCCAGCAGCCAAGATGCGAGGGGGCGGGAGACCCAGTACTTC. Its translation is CASSQDARGRETQYF.

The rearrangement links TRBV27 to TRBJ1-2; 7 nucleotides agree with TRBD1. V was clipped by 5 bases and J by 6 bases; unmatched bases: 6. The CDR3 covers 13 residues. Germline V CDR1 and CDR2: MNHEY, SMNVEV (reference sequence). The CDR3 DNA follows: TGTGCCAGCAGTGACAGGGTTGTAAATGGCTACACCTTC. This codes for CASSDRVVNGYTF.

Here the CDR3 reads CASDRDRAYNEQFF. The CDR3 DNA reads as TGTGCCAGCGATCGGGACAGGGCCTACAATGAGCAGTTCTTC. The chain is built from TRBV18 and TRBJ2-1, with 9 bases matching TRBD1. V dropped 8 bases and J dropped 2; count of bases not matched to a gene: 4. CDR3 length: 14 residues. CDR1 and CDR2 (germline): KGHSH, LQKENI.

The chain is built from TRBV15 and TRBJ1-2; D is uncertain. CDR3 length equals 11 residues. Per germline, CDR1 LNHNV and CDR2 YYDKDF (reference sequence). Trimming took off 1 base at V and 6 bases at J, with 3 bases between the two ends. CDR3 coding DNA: TGTGCCACCAGCAGAGCGGATGGCTACACCTTC. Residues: CATSRADGYTF.

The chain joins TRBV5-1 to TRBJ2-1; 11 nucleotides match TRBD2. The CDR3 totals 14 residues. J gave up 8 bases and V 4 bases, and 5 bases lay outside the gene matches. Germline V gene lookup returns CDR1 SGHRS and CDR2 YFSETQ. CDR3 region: CASSVGLAVHEQFF. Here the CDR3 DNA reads TGCGCCAGCAGCGTGGGACTAGCGGTTCATGAGCAGTTCTTC.

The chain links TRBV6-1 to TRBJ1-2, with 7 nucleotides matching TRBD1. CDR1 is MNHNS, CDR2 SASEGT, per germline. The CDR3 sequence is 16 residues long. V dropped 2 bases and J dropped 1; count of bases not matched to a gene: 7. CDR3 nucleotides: TGTGCCAGCAGTGAATGGAGGACAGGTCGTAACTATGGCTACACCTTC. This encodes CASSEWRTGRNYGYTF.

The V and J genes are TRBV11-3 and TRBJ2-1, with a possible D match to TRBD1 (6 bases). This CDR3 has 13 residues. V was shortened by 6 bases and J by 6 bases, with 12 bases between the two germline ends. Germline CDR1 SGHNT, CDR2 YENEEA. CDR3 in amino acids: CASRFGQSNEQFF. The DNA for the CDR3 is TGTGCCAGCAGGTTTGGACAGTCCAATGAGCAGTTCTTC.

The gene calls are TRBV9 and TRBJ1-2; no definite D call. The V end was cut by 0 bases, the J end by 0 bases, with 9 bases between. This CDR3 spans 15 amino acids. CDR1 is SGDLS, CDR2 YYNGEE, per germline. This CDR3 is CASSVGQMSNYGYTF. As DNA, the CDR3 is TGTGCCAGCAGCGTAGGGCAGATGTCTAACTATGGCTACACCTTC.

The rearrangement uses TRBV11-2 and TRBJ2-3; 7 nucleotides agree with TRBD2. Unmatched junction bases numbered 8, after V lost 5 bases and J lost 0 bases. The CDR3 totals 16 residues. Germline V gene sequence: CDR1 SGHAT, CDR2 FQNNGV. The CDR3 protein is CASSLQAGRSTDTQYF. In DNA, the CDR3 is TGTGCCAGCAGCCTACAAGCGGGGCGTAGCACAGATACGCAGTATTTT.